The text below deals with one TCR beta chain. As yet, its antigen is unknown. The sample comes from a study of cytomegalovirus exposure and HLA in healthy donors. Study-level findings and limits: DRB1 showed the most TCR associations and HLA-C the fewest in a later analysis, as rates varied by HLA locus.

PCR primers comprised 60 Vbeta and 13 Jbeta primers. The protocol was immunoSEQ multiplex PCR, while the TCRdb copy is restricted to in-frame clones and leaves out a portion. The repertoire holds roughly 120,000 clones, with around 70% as singletons. V lost 8 bases, J lost 4 bases, and 17 bases lay in between. The CDR3 has 14 amino acids. The V gene's germline CDR1 is SGHNT and CDR2 YENEEA. The chain employs TRBV11-3 and TRBJ2-5; maybe TRBD2 (5 bases). The clonotype was recovered from a middle-aged woman in good health and CMV-seropositive. The sequencing input was PBMCs. The DNA of the CDR3 is TGTGCCAGCCAACTCGACGGACGGGGAGAGACCCAGTACTTC. This sequence encodes CASQLDGRGETQYF.